This TCR beta chain was recorded in a study of T-cell reconstitution after alpha-beta-depleted transplantation in children. As it was prepared, the TCRbeta library received unique molecular identifiers. TCRdb reprocessed the PCR reads with MiXCR, giving one entry per CDR3 protein. The sample contains around 600,000 distinct CDR3 sequences, under 25% of which appear only once. The ends lost 7 bases at V and 6 bases at J; junction bases unmatched: 5. CDR3 length: 15 residues. The germline gives CDR1 LNHDA, CDR2 SQIVND (reference sequence). This TCR came from a boy in the first two years of life who had a stem cell transplant for acute myeloid leukemia, so the T cells may come from the graft donor. The starting material was PBMCs, mostly from graft donor cells, obtained 360 days after TCRalphabeta/CD19-depleted stem cell transplant. The chain is built from TRBV19 and TRBJ2-1; 14 bases agree with TRBD2. The CDR3 spells CASTPTSGGANEQFF. As DNA, the CDR3 is TGTGCCAGTACTCCGACTAGCGGGGGGGCCAATGAGCAGTTCTTC.